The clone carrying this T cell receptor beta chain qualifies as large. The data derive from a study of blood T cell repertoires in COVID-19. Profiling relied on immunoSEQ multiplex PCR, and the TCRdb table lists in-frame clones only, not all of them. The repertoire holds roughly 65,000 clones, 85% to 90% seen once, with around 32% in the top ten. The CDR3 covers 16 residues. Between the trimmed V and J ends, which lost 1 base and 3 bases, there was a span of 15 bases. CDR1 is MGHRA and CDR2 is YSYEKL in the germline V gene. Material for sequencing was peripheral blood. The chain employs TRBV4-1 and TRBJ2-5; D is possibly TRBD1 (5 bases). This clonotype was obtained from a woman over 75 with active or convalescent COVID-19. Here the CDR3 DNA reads TGCGCCAGCAGCCAAGGGATGACAGTCGGTGAAGAGACCCAGTACTTC. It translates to CASSQGMTVGEETQYF.